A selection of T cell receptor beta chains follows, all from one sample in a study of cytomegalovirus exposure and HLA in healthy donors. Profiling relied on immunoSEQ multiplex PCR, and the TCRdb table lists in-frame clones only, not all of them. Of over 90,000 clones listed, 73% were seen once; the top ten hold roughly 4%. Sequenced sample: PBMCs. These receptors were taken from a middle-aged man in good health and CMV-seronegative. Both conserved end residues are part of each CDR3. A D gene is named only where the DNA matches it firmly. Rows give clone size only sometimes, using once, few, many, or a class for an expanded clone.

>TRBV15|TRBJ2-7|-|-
CATSRDETGFLYEQYF
TGTGCCACCAGCAGAGATGAAACAGGGTTCTTGTACGAGCAGTACTTC
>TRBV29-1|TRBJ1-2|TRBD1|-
CSVGQGSYGYTF
TGCAGCGTGGGACAGGGAAGCTATGGCTACACCTTC
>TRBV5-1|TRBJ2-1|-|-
CASSLDGGDYNEQFF
TGCGCCAGCAGCTTGGATGGCGGGGACTACAATGAGCAGTTCTTC
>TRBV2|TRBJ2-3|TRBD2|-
CASTQAGGGDTDTQYF
TGTGCCAGCACCCAAGCGGGGGGGGGCGACACAGATACGCAGTATTTT
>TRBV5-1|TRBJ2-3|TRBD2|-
CASSLGLAGGSTDTQYF
TGCGCCAGCAGCTTGGGACTAGCGGGGGGCAGCACAGATACGCAGTATTTT
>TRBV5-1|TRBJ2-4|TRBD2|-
CASSLDTGRVAKNIQYF
TGCGCCAGCAGCTTGGATACGGGGAGGGTAGCCAAAAACATTCAGTACTTC
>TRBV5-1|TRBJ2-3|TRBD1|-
CASSWGDRGRWTDTQYF
TGCGCCAGCAGCTGGGGGGACAGGGGGCGATGGACAGATACGCAGTATTTT
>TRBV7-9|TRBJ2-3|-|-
CASSPPSRGDTQYF
TGTGCCAGCAGCCCACCCAGCAGGGGTGACACGCAGTATTTT
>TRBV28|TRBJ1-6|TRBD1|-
CASSSIGQGRSPLHF
TGTGCCAGCAGTTCGATCGGACAGGGCAGATCACCCCTCCACTTT
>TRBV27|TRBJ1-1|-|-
CASAWKADTEAFF
TGTGCCAGCGCTTGGAAGGCGGACACTGAAGCTTTCTTT
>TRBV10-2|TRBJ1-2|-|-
CASSESWAASNYGYTF
TGCGCCAGCAGTGAGTCGTGGGCAGCCTCTAACTATGGCTACACCTTC
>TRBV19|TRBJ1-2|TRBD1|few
CASSVITGGRGYTF
TGTGCCAGTAGTGTCATTACAGGGGGCCGAGGCTACACCTTC
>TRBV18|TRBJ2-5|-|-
CASSPSRQGPQETQYF
TGTGCCAGCTCACCGTCTCGCCAGGGCCCCCAAGAGACCCAGTACTTC
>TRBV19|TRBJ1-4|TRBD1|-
CASSATGVTNEKLFF
TGTGCCAGTAGCGCTACAGGGGTAACTAATGAAAAACTGTTTTTT
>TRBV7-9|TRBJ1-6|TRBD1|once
CASTKGQGINPLHF
TGTGCCAGCACCAAGGGACAGGGAATTAACCCCCTCCACTTT
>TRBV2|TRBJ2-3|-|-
CASSESPSGSTDTQYF
TGTGCCAGCAGTGAAAGCCCCTCGGGGAGCACAGATACGCAGTATTTT
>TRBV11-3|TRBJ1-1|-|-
CASSFGVATEAFF
TGTGCCAGCAGCTTCGGGGTAGCTACTGAAGCTTTCTTT
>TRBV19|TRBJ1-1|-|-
CASSIRGGYGTEAFF
TGTGCCAGTAGTATACGGGGGGGCTATGGCACTGAAGCTTTCTTT
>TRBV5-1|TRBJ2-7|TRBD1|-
CASSGATGVGSYEQYF
TGCGCCAGCAGCGGGGCGACAGGGGTCGGCTCCTACGAGCAGTACTTC
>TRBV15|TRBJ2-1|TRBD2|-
CATSSWTSGGYNEQFF
TGTGCCACCAGCAGTTGGACTAGCGGGGGGTACAATGAGCAGTTCTTC
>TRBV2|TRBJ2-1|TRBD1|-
CASSGQGSYNEQFF
TGTGCCAGCAGTGGACAGGGCTCCTACAATGAGCAGTTCTTC
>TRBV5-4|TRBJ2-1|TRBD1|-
CASSLAVQGTYNEQFF
TGTGCCAGCAGCTTGGCCGTACAGGGGACCTACAATGAGCAGTTCTTC
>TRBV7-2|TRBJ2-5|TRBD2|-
CASSGGYQETQYF
TGTGCCAGTAGCGGGGGGTACCAAGAGACCCAGTACTTC
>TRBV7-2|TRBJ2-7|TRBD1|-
CASSSDRVSYEQYF
TGTGCCAGCAGCTCGGACAGGGTATCCTACGAGCAGTACTTC
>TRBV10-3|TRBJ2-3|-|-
CAISGQGLSETSTDTQYF
TGTGCCATCAGTGGGCAGGGTCTGAGCGAGACTAGCACAGATACGCAGTATTTT
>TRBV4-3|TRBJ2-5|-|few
CASSSVWAETQYF
TGCGCCAGCAGCTCCGTGTGGGCAGAGACCCAGTACTTC
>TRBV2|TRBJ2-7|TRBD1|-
CASSEQGVSYEQYF
TGTGCCAGCAGCGAGCAGGGGGTTAGCTACGAGCAGTACTTC
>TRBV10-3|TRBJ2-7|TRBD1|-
CAISGSTGTFSYEQYF
TGTGCCATCAGTGGTTCGACAGGGACATTCTCCTACGAGCAGTACTTC
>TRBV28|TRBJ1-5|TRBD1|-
CASSLPGQGATHQPQHF
TGTGCCAGCAGTTTACCCGGACAGGGAGCGACCCATCAGCCCCAGCATTTT
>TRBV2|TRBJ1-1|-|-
CASSELGSGKVNTEAFF
TGTGCCAGCAGTGAATTAGGTTCGGGAAAGGTGAACACTGAAGCTTTCTTT
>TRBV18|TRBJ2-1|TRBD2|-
CASSPSGGAGEQFF
TGTGCCAGCTCCCCTAGCGGGGGGGCGGGTGAGCAGTTCTTC
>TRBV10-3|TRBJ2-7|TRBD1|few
CAISGGQRYEQYF
TGTGCCATCAGTGGGGGACAGCGCTACGAGCAGTACTTC
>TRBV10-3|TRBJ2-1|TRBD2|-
CAIRTPGTSGYNEQFF
TGTGCCATCAGGACCCCCGGGACTAGCGGATACAATGAGCAGTTCTTC
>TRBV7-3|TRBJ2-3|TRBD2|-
CASSEGLAGGTDTQYF
TGTGCCAGCAGCGAGGGACTAGCGGGGGGCACAGATACGCAGTATTTT
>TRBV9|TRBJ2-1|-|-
CASSPRGLVAYNEQFF
TGTGCCAGCAGCCCGAGAGGGCTTGTCGCCTACAATGAGCAGTTCTTC
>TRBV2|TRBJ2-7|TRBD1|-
CASSPGQGDYEQYF
TGTGCCAGCAGCCCAGGACAGGGGGACTACGAGCAGTACTTC
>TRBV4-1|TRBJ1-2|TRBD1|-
CASSQVQGAEGYTF
TGCGCCAGCAGCCAAGTACAGGGGGCGGAAGGCTACACCTTC
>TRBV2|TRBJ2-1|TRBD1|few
CASLGQGAPNEQFF
TGTGCCAGCCTCGGCCAGGGGGCCCCCAATGAGCAGTTCTTC
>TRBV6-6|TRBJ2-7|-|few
CASSSLQGEQYF
TGTGCCAGCAGTAGTTTACAGGGCGAGCAGTACTTC